Each of the 27 T cell receptor beta chains below was sequenced from the same sample in a study of T-cell reconstitution after alpha-beta-depleted transplantation in children. Researchers prepared the TCRbeta library using unique molecular identifiers, the study reports. Each CDR3 protein is one row after TCRdb ran MiXCR on the PCR reads. The data show 450,000 to 500,000 distinct CDR3 sequences, about 12% seen once. The source was PBMCs from the stem cell graft donor, collected from the stem cell graft. The receptors come from a human donor who donated a stem cell graft to a child with combined immunodeficiency.

In its sample, this clonotype was seen many times. The J gene is TRBJ2-3, the V gene TRBV6-4; 9 bases agree with TRBD2. This CDR3 region has 16 residues. Trimming took 0 bases from V and 2 from J; bases not matched to a gene: 3. Germline loops: CDR1 MRHNA, CDR2 SNTAGT. CDR3 residues: CASSDSSGGSTDTQYF. The CDR3 region has the DNA TGTGCCAGCAGTGACTCCAGCGGGGGGTCCACAGATACGCAGTATTTT.

Only a few counts were recorded for this clonotype. The chain carries TRBV3-1 and TRBJ2-1; no clear D. Germline loops: CDR1 LGHDT, CDR2 YNNKEL (reference sequence). V lost 3 bases to trimming and J lost 7 bases, with 10 bases between them. The CDR3 sequence is 13 residues long. The CDR3 sequence: CASSQGSRNEQFF. The CDR3 DNA reads TGTGCCAGCAGCCAGGGTTCGAGGAATGAGCAGTTCTTC.

This clonotype was observed at least ten times. This chain joins TRBV20-1 and TRBJ2-1; D call uncertain. From germline, CDR1 is DFQATT and CDR2 SNEGSKA (reference sequence). The CDR3 is 16 residues long. With 2 bases removed from V and 2 bases from J, the gap between germline ends came to 16 bases. The chain's CDR3 is CSARSKWVLTYNEQFF. CDR3 DNA: TGCAGTGCTAGATCTAAATGGGTGCTTACCTACAATGAGCAGTTCTTC.

V gene TRBV6-1 combines with J gene TRBJ2-6; 8 nucleotides agree with TRBD1. Germline trimming cut 7 bases from V and 3 bases from J; bases unmatched to any gene: 14. Germline values: CDR1 MNHNS, CDR2 SASEGT. The CDR3 is 18 amino acids. As DNA, the CDR3 is TGTGCCAGCACTCCAAACAGGGGGTTTTATGGTGGGGCCAACGTCCTGACTTTC. The encoded protein is CASTPNRGFYGGANVLTF.

This clonotype was seen a few times. The rearrangement joins TRBV29-1 to TRBJ1-1; D possibly corresponds to TRBD1 (5 bases). Germline values: CDR1 SQVTM, CDR2 ANQGSEA. The CDR3 covers 12 residues. Trimming removed 7 bases from V and 2 bases from J, with 11 bases in between. The CDR3 is CSGRGPNTEAFF. CDR3 nucleotides: TGCAGCGGGCGGGGCCCAAACACTGAAGCTTTCTTT. Full variable domain (rest looked up from reference TRBV29-1 and TRBJ1-1): SAVISQKPSRDICQRGTSLTIQCQVDSQVTMMFWYRQQPGQSLTLIATANQGSEATYESGFVIDKFPISRPNLTFSTLTVSNMSPEDSSIYLCSGRGPNTEAFFGQGTRLTVV.

The CDR3: CASKKTRVTEAFF. The DNA for the CDR3 is TGTGCCAGCAAAAAAACTCGAGTCACTGAAGCTTTCTTT. V is TRBV12-3 or TRBV12-4 and J is TRBJ1-1; D gene unclear. The CDR3 length is 13 residues. V lost 7 bases and J 4 bases, leaving 13 bases between the germline ends.

The chain combines TRBV12-3 or TRBV12-4 with TRBJ2-1, with D possibly matching TRBD1 (5 bases). Trimming removed 6 bases at V and 7 bases at J, with 16 bases between. CDR3 length: 14 amino acids. CDR3 amino acids: CASSQDSTVNEQFF. The CDR3 DNA reads TGTGCCAGCAGCCAAGACTCGACAGTGAATGAGCAGTTCTTC.

This clonotype was picked up one time. Given the absence of the conserved phenylalanine or tryptophan at the CDR3 end, a read error is likely. The V gene is TRBV28, the J gene TRBJ2-1; no firm D call. The ends were cut back, 0 bases at V and 9 bases at J, with 9 bases in the middle. This CDR3 comprises 13 residues. The V gene's germline CDR1 is MDHEN and CDR2 SYDVKM. This chain's CDR3 is CASSLCKGCEQFY. CDR3 bases: TGTGCCAGCAGTTTATGCAAGGGTTGTGAGCAGTTCTAC.

The chain is built from TRBV18 and TRBJ2-7; unclear D gene. The CDR3 has 11 amino acids. Trimming pared 5 bases from V and 5 bases from J, leaving 7 bases between. Germline V CDR1 and CDR2: KGHSH, LQKENI. In nucleotides, the CDR3 is TGTGCCAGCTCATCCCGCGACGAGCAGTACTTC. It encodes CASSSRDEQYF.

This clonotype was recorded many times. The rearrangement links TRBV6-5 to TRBJ2-5; D not certain. Between the trimmed V and J ends, which lost 4 bases and 3 bases, there was a span of 12 bases. The germline V gene has CDR1 MNHEY and CDR2 SVGAGI. This CDR3 contains 14 residues. The CDR3 DNA follows: TGTGCCAGCAGTTCCTCGAAGGGCGAAGAGACCCAGTACTTC. Encoded protein: CASSSSKGEETQYF.

This clonotype has a handful of counts. The J gene is TRBJ2-1, the V gene TRBV12-3 or TRBV12-4, with unresolved D. Trimming stripped 5 bases from V and 6 bases from J, with 20 bases between. The CDR3 consists of 16 residues. The CDR3 sequence is CASSPPIPEKGNEQFF. The CDR3 DNA reads TGTGCCAGCAGTCCGCCTATCCCCGAAAAGGGCAATGAGCAGTTCTTC.

This clonotype was seen ten or more times. This chain joins TRBV12-3 or TRBV12-4 and TRBJ1-3, with D perhaps matching TRBD1 (6 bases). This CDR3 region has 14 residues. Trimming removed 5 bases at V and 2 bases at J, with 10 bases between. In DNA, the CDR3 is TGTGCCAGCAGTCCCCAGGGGACTGGAAACACCATATATTTT. Amino acid sequence: CASSPQGTGNTIYF.

The sample holds many counts of this clonotype. The chain uses TRBV9 and TRBJ2-7; weak D call: TRBD2 (6 bases). This CDR3 has 15 amino acids. Germline V gene data show CDR1 as SGDLS and CDR2 as YYNGEE. Trimming pared 4 bases from V and 3 bases from J, leaving 17 bases between. As DNA, the CDR3 is TGTGCCAGCAGCCCAGCGCGGGGAGCTCTCTACGAGCAGTACTTC. Residues: CASSPARGALYEQYF.

This clonotype was seen ten or more times. The chain links TRBV12-3 or TRBV12-4 to TRBJ2-3; unclear D gene. V lost 2 bases and J lost 4, with 10 bases in between. The CDR3 is 14 amino acids. CDR3: CASSLSGFPDTQYF. CDR3 nucleotides: TGTGCCAGCAGTTTAAGTGGGTTCCCAGATACGCAGTATTTT.

J is TRBJ2-4 and V is TRBV20-1, with 9 bases fitting TRBD2. Per germline, CDR1 DFQATT and CDR2 SNEGSKA (reference sequence). The CDR3 consists of 15 residues. With 0 bases clipped from V and 7 bases from J, the junction kept 7 bases outside the gene matches. This chain's CDR3 is CSARDRAGGWNIQYF. As DNA, the CDR3 is TGCAGTGCTAGAGATCGAGCGGGAGGTTGGAACATTCAGTACTTC.

This clonotype was seen only a few times. This chain links TRBV4-2 with TRBJ1-6; TRBD1 aligns across 7 bases. Trimming at V came to 1 base and at J to 6 bases, leaving 3 bases not matched to a gene. Germline V gene lookup returns CDR1 LGHNA and CDR2 YNFKEQ. The CDR3 consists of 15 residues. CDR3 in amino acids: CASSQGRQGNSPLHF. CDR3 nucleotides: TGTGCCAGCAGCCAAGGAAGACAGGGTAATTCACCCCTCCACTTT.

This clonotype came up many times. The chain is built from TRBV25-1 and TRBJ2-3, with unresolved D. V was cut by 2 bases and J by 2 bases, with 8 bases left in between. Germline V gene sequence: CDR1 MGHDK, CDR2 SYGVNS. This CDR3 is built from 14 residues. The CDR3 loop reads CASSENSLTDTQYF. The CDR3 DNA sequence: TGTGCCAGCAGTGAAAACTCCCTCACAGATACGCAGTATTTT.

The table lists this clonotype with many counts. DNA of the CDR3: TGCGCCAGCAGCCAGGCGGGAGATATCACAGATACGCAGTATTTT. This translates into CASSQAGDITDTQYF. The V and J genes are TRBV4-3 and TRBJ2-3; 7 positions match TRBD2. The CDR3 is 15 amino acids. Unmatched junction bases numbered 5, after V lost 3 bases and J lost 2 bases. Germline V CDR1 and CDR2: LGHNA, YSLEER.

The V and J genes are TRBV5-1 and TRBJ1-1; 7 nucleotides match TRBD1. CDR1 and CDR2 from the germline V gene are SGHRS and YFSETQ. The CDR3 length is 14 residues. V lost 3 bases, J lost 6 bases, and 8 bases stayed unmatched. The CDR3 spells CASSSTTGVAEAFF. The DNA for the CDR3 is TGCGCCAGCAGCTCCACTACAGGGGTTGCTGAAGCTTTCTTT.

This clonotype came up many times. The rearrangement joins TRBV29-1 to TRBJ1-4, with 8 bases fitting TRBD1. The CDR3 is 13 amino acids. Germline V lookup: CDR1 SQVTM, CDR2 ANQGSEA. With V trimmed by 7 bases and J by 7 bases, 8 bases remained unmatched. This chain's CDR3 is CSGGQGGGEKLFF. The CDR3, as DNA: TGCAGCGGTGGACAGGGTGGGGGTGAAAAACTGTTTTTT. The full variable domain, completed using reference TRBV29-1 and TRBJ1-4, is SAVISQKPSRDICQRGTSLTIQCQVDSQVTMMFWYRQQPGQSLTLIATANQGSEATYESGFVIDKFPISRPNLTFSTLTVSNMSPEDSSIYLCSGGQGGGEKLFFGSGTQLSVL.

This clonotype was seen a few times. The gene calls are TRBV7-2 and TRBJ1-5, with 7 bases fitting TRBD1. The J segment lost 4 bases and the V segment lost 1 base, leaving 4 bases of the junction unmatched. This CDR3 has 15 amino acids. The germline CDR1 and CDR2 sequences are SGHTA and FQGNSA. DNA for the CDR3: TGTGCCAGCAGCTTAGAGACAGGGTCAAATCAGCCCCAGCATTTT. Protein: CASSLETGSNQPQHF.

This clonotype was observed many times. The chain carries TRBV5-1 and TRBJ2-3, with D hard to call. The CDR3 runs 15 residues. V lost 4 bases to trimming and J lost 2 bases, with 14 bases between them. Germline V gene sequence: CDR1 SGHRS, CDR2 YFSETQ. Here the CDR3 DNA reads TGCGCCAGCAGCGGGCTATGGCTAACCACAGATACGCAGTATTTT. Residues: CASSGLWLTTDTQYF. The entire variable domain, with the rest obtained from reference TRBV5-1 and TRBJ2-3, is as follows: KAGVTQTPRYLIKTRGQQVTLSCSPISGHRSVSWYQQTPGQGLQFLFEYFSETQRNKGNFPGRFSGRQFSNSRSEMNVSTLELGDSALYLCASSGLWLTTDTQYFGPGTRLTVL.

The chain carries TRBV28 and TRBJ2-2; D tentatively reads TRBD1 or TRBD2 (5 bases each). CDR1 MDHEN and CDR2 SYDVKM come from the germline V gene. The CDR3 is 16 residues long. V lost 5 bases, J lost 7 bases, and 20 bases lay in between. CDR3 nucleotides: TGTGCCAGCAGTGCTCCGGGACCCCGCGACTACGGGGAGCTGTTTTTT. This encodes CASSAPGPRDYGELFF.

To note about this clonotype: The junction departs from germline at one end; a sequencing error may be responsible. Written as DNA, the CDR3 is TGTGCCAGCAGCCCCTCCCTGGCCAAAAACATTAAGTACTTC. Its protein is CASSPSLAKNIKYF. V gene TRBV12-3 or TRBV12-4 combines with J gene TRBJ2-4; no clear D. The CDR3 extends over 14 amino acids.

This chain uses TRBV4-3 with TRBJ2-6; D gene uncertain. Germline CDR1 reads LGHNA; CDR2 reads YSLEER. This CDR3 has 16 amino acids. V lost 1 base, J lost 0 bases, and 7 bases lay in between. CDR3 DNA sequence: TGCGCCAGCAGCCAAGGGCCCAGCTCTGGGGCCAACGTCCTGACTTTC. Its protein product is CASSQGPSSGANVLTF.

The chain joins TRBV12-3 or TRBV12-4 to TRBJ2-7; D is possibly TRBD1 (6 bases). V was shortened by 5 bases and J by 0 bases, with 20 bases between the two germline ends. CDR3 length: 17 amino acids. CDR3 bases: TGTGCCAGCAGTCCTTCTGGTTTGGGGGCCCCCTCCTACGAGCAGTACTTC. It yields the protein CASSPSGLGAPSYEQYF.

Turning to this clonotype: The junction differs from germline at one of its ends, possibly a read error. The rearrangement uses TRBV7-9 and TRBJ1-4, with D possibly matching TRBD1 (6 bases). Per the germline V gene, CDR1 is SEHNR and CDR2 is FQNEAQ (reference sequence). This CDR3 region has 15 residues. CDR3 coding DNA: TGTGCCAGCAGCTCGTACAGGGAACCTAATGAAAAACTGATTTTT. This encodes CASSSYREPNEKLIF.